The rows below give T cell receptor beta chains drawn from one sample of a study of T-cell reconstitution after alpha-beta-depleted transplantation in children. In TCRdb, the PCR reads were re-called with MiXCR into one record per CDR3 protein. The table shows around 270,000 distinct CDR3 sequences, with over 9.5% occurring only once. The material sequenced was PBMCs, taken before TCRalphabeta/CD19-depleted stem cell transplant. Source of these receptors: a boy under three years old with acute myeloid leukemia, due to receive a stem cell transplant. The CDR3 runs from the conserved cysteine through the conserved F or W. D genes are given only for firm matches. Size is omitted from some rows. Given values are once, few, many or a class for expanded clones.

>many|TRBJ1-1|TRBD1|TRBV20-1
TGCAGTGCTAGCGTACAGGGGCAAGGAAACACTGAAGCTTTCTTT
CSASVQGQGNTEAFF
>NA|TRBJ1-5|NA|TRBV12-5
TGTGCCGGGGAGGGACGCAATCAGCCCCAGCATTTT
CAGEGRNQPQHF
>many|TRBJ2-7|TRBD1|TRBV6-5
TGTGCCAGCAGTTACGAAGGACAGGGGTCCTACGAGCAGTACTTC
CASSYEGQGSYEQYF
>many|TRBJ1-6|NA|TRBV19
TGTGCCAGTAGTACTCCATGGACAGAGGGCGATTCACCCCTCCACTTT
CASSTPWTEGDSPLHF
>many|TRBJ2-5|TRBD2|TRBV5-1
TGCGCCAGCAGTAGAAGCGGGAGCGTGTTAGAGACCCAGTACTTC
CASSRSGSVLETQYF
>many|TRBJ2-7|TRBD2|TRBV28
TGTGCCAGCACCAAGGCATGGGCGGGAGTAGAGGGCGAGCAGTACTTC
CASTKAWAGVEGEQYF
>many|TRBJ1-1|NA|TRBV10-3
TGTGCCTCAAACCGGGACGAGGGCACTGAAGCTTTCTTT
CASNRDEGTEAFF
>NA|TRBJ1-2|NA|TRBV29-1
TGCAGCGCTCGAGGCACGGCCATAAACTATGGCTACACCTTC
CSARGTAINYGYTF
>many|TRBJ2-1|TRBD2|TRBV5-1
TGCGCCAGCAGCTTGGAGGGCCTAGCGGGAGTCGATGAGCAGTTCTTC
CASSLEGLAGVDEQFF
>many|TRBJ1-2|NA|TRBV24-1
TGTGCCACCAGTGAACAGGTCTTAAACTATGGCTACACCTTC
CATSEQVLNYGYTF
>NA|TRBJ1-2|NA|TRBV2
TGTGCCAGCAGTGAATTTTGGACAACGAACTATGGCTACACCTTC
CASSEFWTTNYGYTF
>many|TRBJ1-1|NA|TRBV18
TGTGCCAGCTCACCAAAGGGGAGGTTGAACACTGAAGCTTTCTTT
CASSPKGRLNTEAFF
>many|TRBJ2-7|TRBD2|TRBV20-1
TGCAGTGCTAGAGATGTCGTGGGCGGGAGCTCCTACGAGCAGTACTTC
CSARDVVGGSSYEQYF
>many|TRBJ2-3|NA|TRBV6-5
TGTGCCAGCAGTTACTCCGGAGATACGCAGTATTTT
CASSYSGDTQYF
>many|TRBJ2-1|NA|TRBV7-3
TGTGCCAGCAGCTTAACGAACCCTAATGAGCAGTTCTTC
CASSLTNPNEQFF
>many|TRBJ2-2|TRBD2|TRBV9
TGTGCCAGCAGCGTAGAAGCGGGAGGATCCGGGGAGCTGTTTTTT
CASSVEAGGSGELFF
>NA|TRBJ2-3|NA|TRBV5-1
TGCGCCAGCAGCACGGACAGACTTAGCACAGATACGCAGTATTTT
CASSTDRLSTDTQYF
>NA|TRBJ2-3|TRBD1|TRBV7-8
TGTGCCAGCACCCTAGGCGGACAGGGCTGGGGAGATACGCAGTATTTT
CASTLGGQGWGDTQYF
>NA|TRBJ1-3|NA|TRBV6-5
TGTGCCAGCAGTTACACCGTTGGGGGGACTGCGGACACCATATATTTT
CASSYTVGGTADTIYF
>many|TRBJ2-5|NA|TRBV5-1
TGCGCCAGCAGCTTAATAGGTCTGTACCAAGAGACCCAGTACTTC
CASSLIGLYQETQYF
>many|TRBJ2-7|NA|TRBV5-1
TGCGCCAGCAGCTTCGATGGACTCTCCTACGAGCAGTACTTC
CASSFDGLSYEQYF
>few|TRBJ1-6|TRBD1|TRBV20-1
TGCAGTGCAGACAGGGCAGAGAATTCACCCCTCCACTTT
CSADRAENSPLHF
>NA|TRBJ2-1|NA|TRBV11-3
TGTGCCAGCAGCTTAGGCGGGACCCCCTCCTACAATGAGCAGTTCTTC
CASSLGGTPSYNEQFF
>many|TRBJ1-6|NA|TRBV28
TGTGCCAGCAGACGACAGGCCAATTCACCCCTCCACTTT
CASRRQANSPLHF
>many|TRBJ2-5|TRBD1|TRBV5-1
TGCGCCAGCAGCTCAACCGGGACAGCTGAGACCCAGTACTTC
CASSSTGTAETQYF
>many|TRBJ2-7|NA|TRBV5-8
TGTGCCAGCAGTCTAAGAGGACATCCCTCCTACGAGCAGTACTTC
CASSLRGHPSYEQYF
>many|TRBJ2-7|NA|TRBV4-1
TGCGCCAGCAGCCACCGGACAGATGCCTACGAGCAGTACTTC
CASSHRTDAYEQYF
>many|TRBJ2-3|TRBD2|TRBV15
TGTGCCACCAGCAGGGGACTACCTAACACAGATACGCAGTATTTT
CATSRGLPNTDTQYF
>few|TRBJ2-3|NA|TRBV5-1
TGCGCCAGCAGCTTGATCCACACAGATACGCAGTATTTT
CASSLIHTDTQYF
>many|TRBJ2-5|NA|TRBV7-2
TGTGCCAGCAGCTTTCGAGGGAAGGAGACCCAGTACTTC
CASSFRGKETQYF
>many|TRBJ2-3|NA|TRBV4-2
TGTGCCAGCAGCCGACCAGACCTGAGAGATACGCAGTATTTT
CASSRPDLRDTQYF
>many|TRBJ2-3|TRBD2|TRBV25-1
TGTGCCAGCAGTGAAGCGGGAGCAGATACGCAGTATTTT
CASSEAGADTQYF
>many|TRBJ2-2|NA|TRBV14
TGTGCCAGCAGCCAAGATTACGGGAGTTACACCGGGGAGCTGTTTTTT
CASSQDYGSYTGELFF
>few|TRBJ2-7|NA|TRBV30
TGTGCCTGGAGGAGGAGGGGGGGCAGCGACGAGCAGTACTTC
CAWRRRGGSDEQYF
>many|TRBJ2-5|NA|TRBV7-2
TGTGCCAGCAGCTTCAGCGGGACCCAGTACTTC
CASSFSGTQYF
>few|TRBJ1-1|TRBD1|TRBV4-1
TGCGCCAGCAGCACGGGGACAGGGGACATGAACACTGAAGCTTTCTTT
CASSTGTGDMNTEAFF
>many|TRBJ2-5|NA|TRBV6-6
TGTGCCAGCAGTTACGGCAGACAAGAGACCCAGTACTTC
CASSYGRQETQYF
>few|TRBJ2-1|NA|TRBV4-2
TGTGCCAGCAGCCAAGATCCCCTTAGTCCCCACGGGGACAATGAGCAGTTCTTC
CASSQDPLSPHGDNEQFF
>NA|TRBJ2-7|TRBD1|TRBV11-2
TGTGCCAGCAACGGGACAGTTTTAGGGCAGTACTTC
CASNGTVLGQYF
>many|TRBJ2-7|NA|TRBV5-1
TGCGCCAGCAGCCAGACAGGGAGGTACGAGCAGTACTTC
CASSQTGRYEQYF
>many|TRBJ1-5|TRBD1|TRBV5-1
TGCGCCAGCAGACCAACAGGGGACAGCAATCAGCCCCAGCATTTT
CASRPTGDSNQPQHF
>many|TRBJ2-5|NA|TRBV29-1
TGCAGCGTAGTCGGACTTTACCAAGAGACCCAGTACTTC
CSVVGLYQETQYF
>many|TRBJ2-5|TRBD2|TRBV4-3
TGCGCCAGCAGCCAATATACGCTAGCGGGAGAGACCCAGTACTTC
CASSQYTLAGETQYF
>many|TRBJ2-4|NA|TRBV2
TGTGCCAGCAGTTCCAACTCGGGGAACCTAGCCAAAAACATTCAGTACTTC
CASSSNSGNLAKNIQYF
>NA|TRBJ1-6|TRBD1|TRBV20-1
TGCAGTGCCTCCCCGGGACAGGGGAATTCACCCCTCCACTTT
CSASPGQGNSPLHF
>few|TRBJ1-2|TRBD1|TRBV5-1
TGCGCCAGCAGCTTGGATGGGACAGATCCCCTCTATGGCTACACCTTC
CASSLDGTDPLYGYTF
>NA|TRBJ1-1|TRBD1|TRBV11-1
TGTGCCAGCAGCTGGGACAGGATGACAGCTTTCTTT
CASSWDRMTAFF
>NA|TRBJ2-2|TRBD1|TRBV7-9
TGTGCCAGCAGCTTAGGAACAGGGGGGATCACCGGGGAGCTGTTTTTT
CASSLGTGGITGELFF
>many|TRBJ2-1|NA|TRBV5-6
TGTGCCAGCAGCTCCCGGTTGCATGAGCAGTTCTTC
CASSSRLHEQFF
>many|TRBJ2-2|NA|TRBV28
TGTGCCAGCAGTTTACAGAACACCGGGGAGCTGTTTTTT
CASSLQNTGELFF
>many|TRBJ1-6|TRBD1|TRBV12-3/TRBV12-4
TGTGCCAGCAGTCCCGGACAGGTGAATTCACCCCTCCACTTT
CASSPGQVNSPLHF
>many|TRBJ2-2|NA|TRBV28
TGTGCCAGCAGTTTCGGGGAAGTCTACACCGGGGAGCTGTTTTTT
CASSFGEVYTGELFF
>many|TRBJ2-1|NA|TRBV12-3/TRBV12-4
TGTGCCAGCAGTTCGACTGGGGAAGATGAGCAGTTCTTC
CASSSTGEDEQFF
>NA|TRBJ2-1|NA|TRBV5-8
TGTGCCAGCGTCTCGGCCAACGATGAGCAGTTCTTC
CASVSANDEQFF
>few|TRBJ2-2|TRBD2|TRBV12-5
TGTGCTAGTGGTTGGGGACTAGCGGGCCCGAACACCGGGGAGCTGTTTTTT
CASGWGLAGPNTGELFF
>many|TRBJ2-5|TRBD2|TRBV7-9
TGCGCCAGCAGCTTACTAGCGGGGGGGCCAGAGACCCAGTACTTC
CASSLLAGGPETQYF
>few|TRBJ2-3|TRBD1|TRBV4-2
TGTGCCAGCAGCCAAGAACAGGGGGCAACAGATACGCAGTATTTT
CASSQEQGATDTQYF
>few|TRBJ2-2|NA|TRBV7-6
TGTGCCAGCAGCTTAGGAGAGGGCACCGGGGAGCTGTTTTTT
CASSLGEGTGELFF
>many|TRBJ1-2|TRBD1|TRBV5-1
TGCGCCAGCAGCTTGGTGGTGGGACAGGGAAATGGCTACACCTTC
CASSLVVGQGNGYTF
>many|TRBJ1-2|TRBD1|TRBV6-1
TGTGCCAGCAGTGAAACCGACAGGGACGGCTACACCTTC
CASSETDRDGYTF